This TCR beta chain was sequenced in a study of OX40 agonist ivuxolimab in advanced cancers. Across the whole study: Dose-escalation patients' cancers were hepatocellular carcinoma, melanoma, renal cell or head and neck cancer.

Sampling times: baseline, cycle 4 day 1, cycle 7 day 1. This clone has only one observation. This table comes from immunoSEQ multiplex PCR, and its TCRdb copy is limited to in-frame clones, with some not included. The data show about 65,000 clones, approximately 81% seen once. With 1 base removed from V and 3 bases from J, the gap between germline ends came to 27 bases. Germline CDR1 is MGHRA and CDR2 is YSYEKL. The CDR3 is made up of 20 amino acids. The clonotype was recovered from an adult with an advanced solid tumor such as melanoma, head and neck, liver or kidney cancer. The sample was CD4+ or CD8+ T cells sorted from blood, taken in a trial of the OX40 agonist ivuxolimab. This chain uses TRBV4-1 with TRBJ1-1, with D tentatively TRBD1 (6 bases). The CDR3 protein is CASSQVVWTAIMAGYTEAFF. As DNA, the CDR3 is TGCGCCAGCAGCCAAGTCGTCTGGACAGCGATCATGGCTGGGTACACTGAAGCTTTCTTT.